A selection of T cell receptor beta chains follows, all from one sample in a study of early T cells in non-severe SARS-CoV-2 infection. From the 5' RACE reads, TCRdb called clonotypes with MiXCR, one entry per CDR3 protein. The sample contains under 85,000 distinct CDR3 sequences, 5% of which appear only once. Specimen: whole blood, collected at baseline. These receptor sequences come from an adult who was a healthcare worker with PCR-confirmed SARS-CoV-2 infection or an uninfected control (not recorded which). The CDR3 runs from the conserved cysteine through the conserved F or W. Each record gives: CDR3 DNA, CDR3 protein, D gene, J gene, V gene, clone size. The D gene is left open where the match is weak. Not every row has a clone size; where given, it reads once, few, many or a size class.

cdr3_nt: TGCAGTGCTAGATCCGACAGGAGTTGGGTTCAGCCCCAGCATTTT
cdr3_aa: CSARSDRSWVQPQHF
d_call: .
j_call: TRBJ1-5
v_call: TRBV20-1
clone_size: many

cdr3_nt: TGTGCCAGCAGCCCCCGTAGCGGGTACTCCTACAATGAGCAGTTCTTC
cdr3_aa: CASSPRSGYSYNEQFF
d_call: TRBD2
j_call: TRBJ2-1
v_call: TRBV7-3
clone_size: many

cdr3_nt: TGTGCCATCAGTGAGTCGAAGCTGGGAACAGGTCCGGACATTCAGTACTTC
cdr3_aa: CAISESKLGTGPDIQYF
d_call: .
j_call: TRBJ2-4
v_call: TRBV10-3
clone_size: few

cdr3_nt: TGTGCCAGCGGCGGCGGAGGATGGGACAATGAGCAGTTCTTC
cdr3_aa: CASGGGGWDNEQFF
d_call: .
j_call: TRBJ2-1
v_call: TRBV25-1
clone_size: .

cdr3_nt: TGTGCCAGCAGCTCCATACGGCGGACCTCCTACAATGAGCAGTTCTTC
cdr3_aa: CASSSIRRTSYNEQFF
d_call: .
j_call: TRBJ2-1
v_call: TRBV11-2
clone_size: .

cdr3_nt: TGCAGCCTGAGGGGGACAGGGGCCACTGAAGCTTTCTTT
cdr3_aa: CSLRGTGATEAFF
d_call: TRBD1
j_call: TRBJ1-1
v_call: TRBV29-1
clone_size: few

cdr3_nt: TGTGCCAGCAGCCAAGATATGTCTTCTAACAATGAGCAGTTCTTC
cdr3_aa: CASSQDMSSNNEQFF
d_call: .
j_call: TRBJ2-1
v_call: TRBV3-1
clone_size: .

cdr3_nt: TGCAGTGCTAGACCCGGGACTAGCGGGGACAATGAGCAGTTCTTC
cdr3_aa: CSARPGTSGDNEQFF
d_call: TRBD2
j_call: TRBJ2-1
v_call: TRBV20-1
clone_size: few

cdr3_nt: TGTGCCTGGAGTGACAGGGTCGGTGAAAAACTGTTTTTT
cdr3_aa: CAWSDRVGEKLFF
d_call: .
j_call: TRBJ1-4
v_call: TRBV30
clone_size: many

cdr3_nt: TGCGCCAGCAGCCGAGAACAGGGAACCCGCTACAATGAGCAGTTCTTC
cdr3_aa: CASSREQGTRYNEQFF
d_call: .
j_call: TRBJ2-1
v_call: TRBV10-2
clone_size: many

cdr3_nt: TGTGCCAGCAGCTTGGAAGGTAGAAATTCACCCCTCCACTTT
cdr3_aa: CASSLEGRNSPLHF
d_call: .
j_call: TRBJ1-6
v_call: TRBV5-8
clone_size: .

cdr3_nt: TGTGCCTCCACTCCAGGGAACACCGGGGAGCTGTTTTTT
cdr3_aa: CASTPGNTGELFF
d_call: .
j_call: TRBJ2-2
v_call: TRBV28
clone_size: .

cdr3_nt: TGTGCCTGGAGTGTACTACAGCACTACGAGCAGTACTTC
cdr3_aa: CAWSVLQHYEQYF
d_call: .
j_call: TRBJ2-7
v_call: TRBV30
clone_size: few

cdr3_nt: TGTGCCAGCAGCTTAGCGCCGGTAGCGGGGTACTACGAGCAGTACTTC
cdr3_aa: CASSLAPVAGYYEQYF
d_call: TRBD2
j_call: TRBJ2-7
v_call: TRBV7-2
clone_size: few

cdr3_nt: TGCAGCGTTGACGGTCCTATTGGGGCTAGCTCCTACAATGAGCAGTTCTTC
cdr3_aa: CSVDGPIGASSYNEQFF
d_call: .
j_call: TRBJ2-1
v_call: TRBV29-1
clone_size: many

cdr3_nt: TGCAGCGCGGGGAGGCAGGGCGACAGCACAGATACGCAGTATTTT
cdr3_aa: CSAGRQGDSTDTQYF
d_call: .
j_call: TRBJ2-3
v_call: TRBV29-1
clone_size: .

cdr3_nt: TGTGCCAGCGGGACGAGCCCCACCTACGAGCAGTACTTC
cdr3_aa: CASGTSPTYEQYF
d_call: .
j_call: TRBJ2-7
v_call: TRBV7-6
clone_size: many

cdr3_nt: TGTGCCAGCAGCTTAGGGTCCGGAAGATCAGTTGTGGCCCAGTACTTC
cdr3_aa: CASSLGSGRSVVAQYF
d_call: .
j_call: TRBJ2-5
v_call: TRBV7-9
clone_size: many

cdr3_nt: TGTGCCAGCTCACCCGGGGCCGACAGGGGAGGGAGTGGCTACACCTTC
cdr3_aa: CASSPGADRGGSGYTF
d_call: TRBD1
j_call: TRBJ1-2
v_call: TRBV18
clone_size: few

cdr3_nt: TGTGCCAGCAGTGAAACTGGGCAGGGGTACAATGAGCAGTTCTTC
cdr3_aa: CASSETGQGYNEQFF
d_call: .
j_call: TRBJ2-1
v_call: TRBV25-1
clone_size: many

cdr3_nt: TGTGCCAGCTCACCAACGGGGACACCCGGCACAGATACGCAGTATTTT
cdr3_aa: CASSPTGTPGTDTQYF
d_call: .
j_call: TRBJ2-3
v_call: TRBV18
clone_size: many

cdr3_nt: TGTGCCAGCAGTGAACTATGGCAGGGGGCGAGGTCACCCCTCCACTTT
cdr3_aa: CASSELWQGARSPLHF
d_call: TRBD1
j_call: TRBJ1-6
v_call: TRBV2
clone_size: .

cdr3_nt: TGTGCCACCAGTGATTTTACGGACGGGACCGGGCAGTTCTTC
cdr3_aa: CATSDFTDGTGQFF
d_call: .
j_call: TRBJ2-1
v_call: TRBV24-1
clone_size: few

cdr3_nt: TGTGCCAGCTCATCAGGCGGGGGCATCAATCAGCCCCAGCATTTT
cdr3_aa: CASSSGGGINQPQHF
d_call: .
j_call: TRBJ1-5
v_call: TRBV18
clone_size: many

cdr3_nt: TGTGCCAGCAGCTTGGGACTAGCGGGACTCTTAAATTACGAGCAGTACTTC
cdr3_aa: CASSLGLAGLLNYEQYF
d_call: TRBD2
j_call: TRBJ2-7
v_call: TRBV11-2
clone_size: many

cdr3_nt: TGTGCCAGTAGTAAGAGACTAGCGGGAAGAAACACCGGGGAGCTGTTTTTT
cdr3_aa: CASSKRLAGRNTGELFF
d_call: TRBD2
j_call: TRBJ2-2
v_call: TRBV19
clone_size: few

cdr3_nt: TGTGCCAGCACCGGGACAGGACCGAACACTGAAGCTTTCTTT
cdr3_aa: CASTGTGPNTEAFF
d_call: TRBD1
j_call: TRBJ1-1
v_call: TRBV9
clone_size: many

cdr3_nt: TGTGCCAGCAGTTTAAAGGGATCGGGACGCGCCTACAATGAGCAGTTCTTC
cdr3_aa: CASSLKGSGRAYNEQFF
d_call: .
j_call: TRBJ2-1
v_call: TRBV12-3/TRBV12-4
clone_size: few

cdr3_nt: TGTGCCAGCAGCTCGGGTCCTGTTGAAGCAGAGCAGTACTTC
cdr3_aa: CASSSGPVEAEQYF
d_call: .
j_call: TRBJ2-7
v_call: TRBV11-3
clone_size: many

cdr3_nt: TGCAGTGCAAACGGGGAATATGAGCAGTTCTTC
cdr3_aa: CSANGEYEQFF
d_call: .
j_call: TRBJ2-1
v_call: TRBV20-1
clone_size: few

cdr3_nt: TGCGCCAGCAGCTTGGCCCCCACAGGAGGCACTGAAGCTTTCTTT
cdr3_aa: CASSLAPTGGTEAFF
d_call: .
j_call: TRBJ1-1
v_call: TRBV5-1
clone_size: few

cdr3_nt: TGCAGTGCTAGAGGGGACAGGGGGAACGGCACTGAAGCTTTCTTT
cdr3_aa: CSARGDRGNGTEAFF
d_call: TRBD1
j_call: TRBJ1-1
v_call: TRBV20-1
clone_size: many

cdr3_nt: TGTGCCAGCAGCCCCTGGGGATCCGGACAGACCGGGAACATTCAGTACTTC
cdr3_aa: CASSPWGSGQTGNIQYF
d_call: .
j_call: TRBJ2-4
v_call: TRBV7-9
clone_size: .

cdr3_nt: TGTGCCAGTAGTCCCAGCTCTGGAAACACCATATATTTT
cdr3_aa: CASSPSSGNTIYF
d_call: .
j_call: TRBJ1-3
v_call: TRBV19
clone_size: many

cdr3_nt: TGTGCCAGCAGCGTAGACTCCGGGACAACTGGAAACACCATATATTTT
cdr3_aa: CASSVDSGTTGNTIYF
d_call: .
j_call: TRBJ1-3
v_call: TRBV9
clone_size: many

cdr3_nt: TGTGCCAGCAACGGGTTAACCTATAATTCATCCCTCCACTTT
cdr3_aa: CASNGLTYNSSLHF
d_call: .
j_call: TRBJ1-6
v_call: TRBV28
clone_size: .

cdr3_nt: TGTGCCAGCAGTGCCACCAGCGGACGTAGCACAGATACGCAGTATTTT
cdr3_aa: CASSATSGRSTDTQYF
d_call: .
j_call: TRBJ2-3
v_call: TRBV28
clone_size: .

cdr3_nt: TGTGCCAGCACCGATATGGACGGCGAGCAGTACTTC
cdr3_aa: CASTDMDGEQYF
d_call: .
j_call: TRBJ2-7
v_call: TRBV7-9
clone_size: few

cdr3_nt: TGCGCCAGCAGGGAAGGACTAGCGGGAGCAGATACGCAGTATTTT
cdr3_aa: CASREGLAGADTQYF
d_call: TRBD2
j_call: TRBJ2-3
v_call: TRBV5-1
clone_size: many

cdr3_nt: TGTGCCATTGCCGCCCCACCGAGGCGGACCCAGTACTTC
cdr3_aa: CAIAAPPRRTQYF
d_call: .
j_call: TRBJ2-5
v_call: TRBV10-3
clone_size: many

cdr3_nt: TGCAGTGCAAAGAGAGGAGGAGACTCCTACGAGCAGTACTTC
cdr3_aa: CSAKRGGDSYEQYF
d_call: .
j_call: TRBJ2-7
v_call: TRBV20-1
clone_size: many

cdr3_nt: TGTGCCAGCAGCGCAACCGGGACAGGGAGGAACGAGCAGTACTTC
cdr3_aa: CASSATGTGRNEQYF
d_call: TRBD1
j_call: TRBJ2-7
v_call: TRBV7-6
clone_size: .

cdr3_nt: TGTGCCAGCAGTTACTCGGCCCCAGGAGCGGGAGAGACCCAGTACTTC
cdr3_aa: CASSYSAPGAGETQYF
d_call: .
j_call: TRBJ2-5
v_call: TRBV6-5
clone_size: few

cdr3_nt: TGTGCCAGCTCACCACCCACAACTTTAAGGGCTGAAGCTTTCTTT
cdr3_aa: CASSPPTTLRAEAFF
d_call: .
j_call: TRBJ1-1
v_call: TRBV18
clone_size: .

cdr3_nt: TGTGCCAGCAGGACAGGAGGCTCTGGGGCCAACGTCCTGACTTTC
cdr3_aa: CASRTGGSGANVLTF
d_call: .
j_call: TRBJ2-6
v_call: TRBV6-1
clone_size: few

cdr3_nt: TGTGCCAGCAGCTTAACTCCCCGGAATGAGCAGTTCTTC
cdr3_aa: CASSLTPRNEQFF
d_call: .
j_call: TRBJ2-1
v_call: TRBV7-3
clone_size: many

cdr3_nt: TGTGCCAGCAGCAGAGACAGGGGGATGAACACTGAAGCTTTCTTT
cdr3_aa: CASSRDRGMNTEAFF
d_call: TRBD1
j_call: TRBJ1-1
v_call: TRBV3-1
clone_size: many

cdr3_nt: TGTGCCAGCAGCCAAGAAGGCCGCAGCTCCTACAATGAGCAGTTCTTC
cdr3_aa: CASSQEGRSSYNEQFF
d_call: .
j_call: TRBJ2-1
v_call: TRBV4-2
clone_size: many